This entry lists 2 T cell receptor beta chains sequenced from one sample in a study of blood T cell repertoires in COVID-19. The data were produced by immunoSEQ multiplex PCR, yet TCRdb's version contains in-frame clones alone and is incomplete. The sample gives some 45,000 clones, roughly four fifths of which show up once; 8.8% is in the top ten. Sequencing was performed on peripheral blood. These receptors were obtained from a man in his sixties with acute or convalescent COVID-19.

The chain recombines TRBV5-1 with TRBJ1-4; the D is unclear. Trimming took off 0 bases at V and 8 bases at J, with 14 bases between the two ends. CDR1 and CDR2 (germline): SGHRS, YFSETQ. This CDR3 comprises 15 residues. The CDR3 nucleotides are TGCGCCAGCAGCTTGGCGGGAGGTGTTGAAGAAAAACTGTTTTTT. Amino acid sequence: CASSLAGGVEEKLFF.

The gene calls are TRBV5-1 and TRBJ2-1; D not certain. Trimming shortened V by 1 base and J by 9 bases, and 8 bases separated the two germline ends. The V gene's germline CDR1 is SGHRS and CDR2 YFSETQ. The CDR3 runs 12 residues. The DNA of the CDR3 is TGCGCCAGCAGCTTGACTATGGGTGAGCAGTTCTTC. Its protein is CASSLTMGEQFF.